This T cell receptor beta chain derives from a study of CD8 T cells in ankylosing spondylitis. Study-level results: It was reported that disease-linked clones were significantly enriched in matched ankylosing spondylitis synovial fluid. The study identified a TCR beta motif of roughly eight highly homologous variants that appeared characteristic of ankylosing spondylitis blood. Those disease-linked clones were CD8+; they were also relatively rare in peripheral blood.

With regard to this clonotype: The antigen remains unidentified.

Germline V gene lookup returns CDR1 KGHSH and CDR2 LQKENI. Trimming took 3 bases from V and 5 from J; bases not matched to a gene: 12. The CDR3 extends over 16 amino acids. Quantitative barcoded 5'-RACE was used to prepare TCR beta libraries. MiXCR was run by TCRdb on the 5' RACE reads, yielding one entry per CDR3 protein. The sample holds approximately 550,000 distinct CDR3 sequences, approximately 11% seen once. The sequence was collected from a male donor with ankylosing spondylitis. The chain has TRBV18 and TRBJ2-7; 8 bases match TRBD2. Source material: blood, either unsorted or a sorted T cell fraction (not recorded which). Here the CDR3 reads CASSPYSGINGDEQYF. Here the CDR3 DNA reads TGTGCCAGCTCACCCTATAGCGGGATTAACGGGGACGAGCAGTACTTC.